A single sample gave rise to the 21 T cell receptor beta chains below, sequenced in a study of T cell responses to AZD1222 COVID-19 vaccine. Measured with immunoSEQ multiplex PCR; TCRdb has only the in-frame clones, and not every one. Of tens of thousands of clones in the sample, roughly 88% were seen once. The specimen comprised peripheral blood, sampled on day 0 of MenACWY control vaccination. All receptors derive from an adult in good health.

V is TRBV24-1 and J is TRBJ1-2; a weak D match, TRBD1 (6 bases). The germline gives CDR1 KGHDR, CDR2 SFDVKD. The CDR3 contains 16 residues. V was trimmed by 2 bases and J by 9 bases, leaving 21 bases between them. CDR3 region: CATSDSSSGTTTRYTF. The CDR3 DNA follows: TGTGCCACCAGTGATTCATCTTCCGGGACAACTACCCGCTACACCTTC.

The genes are TRBV7-2 and TRBJ1-4, with 9 bases identical to TRBD1. CDR1 is SGHTA, CDR2 FQGNSA, per germline. Trimming cost V 1 base and J 6 bases; bases outside gene matches: 3. There are 15 residues in the CDR3. The CDR3 DNA follows: TGTGCCAGCAGCTTAGAGGGACAGGGTTATGAAAAACTGTTTTTT. Its translation is CASSLEGQGYEKLFF.

The chain employs TRBV6-5 and TRBJ2-5; no reliable D call. Germline CDR1 is MNHEY and CDR2 is SVGAGI. The CDR3 runs 14 residues. V lost 10 bases to trimming and J lost 3 bases, with 18 bases between them. This CDR3 reads CATSPDGRKETQYF. The CDR3 nucleotides are TGTGCCACCTCCCCGGACGGGCGAAAAGAGACCCAGTACTTC.

The V and J genes are TRBV5-4 and TRBJ2-1, with D possibly being TRBD1 or TRBD2 (6 bases each). The germline gives CDR1 SGHNT, CDR2 YYREEE (reference sequence). The CDR3 consists of 13 residues. The V gene lost 2 bases and the J gene lost 9 bases, with 12 bases spanning the gap. Written as DNA, the CDR3 is TGTGCCAGCAGCTTAGGGGGGCGGGGTGAGCAGTTCTTC. This codes for CASSLGGRGEQFF.

The chain combines TRBV19 with TRBJ1-1; D gene uncertain. The CDR3 runs 14 residues. Germline CDR1 and CDR2: LNHDA and SQIVND (reference sequence). Trimming removed 3 bases from V and 1 base from J, with 9 bases in between. CDR3 residues: CASSISARNTEAFF. CDR3 sequence (DNA): TGTGCCAGTAGTATCTCGGCTAGGAACACTGAAGCTTTCTTT.

The CDR3, as DNA: TGTGCCAGCAGTTTATCGTGGAGCCCTAATAGGGATGGCTACACCTTC. Amino acids: CASSLSWSPNRDGYTF. The J gene is TRBJ1-2, the V gene TRBV27; D uncertain. The CDR3 has 16 amino acids. Trimming removed 0 bases from V and 6 bases from J, with 17 bases in between. Germline lookup yields CDR1 MNHEY and CDR2 SMNVEV (reference sequence).

The gene calls are TRBV4-1 and TRBJ2-2, with 8 nucleotides matching TRBD2. CDR1 is MGHRA and CDR2 is YSYEKL in the germline V gene. The CDR3 is 15 residues long. The junction had 4 bases not matched to a gene; V was cut back by 6 bases and J by 1 base. CDR3 amino acids: CASSPSGGNTGELFF. The CDR3 DNA follows: TGCGCCAGCAGTCCGAGCGGGGGGAACACCGGGGAGCTGTTTTTT.

CDR3: CASSPAGTGGVYGYTF. CDR3 nucleotide sequence: TGTGCCAGTAGTCCAGCCGGGACAGGGGGCGTCTATGGCTACACCTTC. V gene TRBV19 combines with J gene TRBJ1-2; 12 bases are a match to TRBD1. With V trimmed by 5 bases and J by 4 bases, 8 bases remained unmatched. In germline, CDR1 is LNHDA, CDR2 SQIVND (reference sequence). The CDR3 has 16 residues. The full variable domain, completed using reference TRBV19 and TRBJ1-2, is DGGITQSPKYLFRKEGQNVTLSCEQNLNHDAMYWYRQDPGQGLRLIYYSQIVNDFQKGDIAEGYSVSREKKESFPLTVTSAQKNPTAFYLCASSPAGTGGVYGYTFGSGTRLTVV.

The chain recombines TRBV4-2 with TRBJ1-6; TRBD1 is a possible D gene (6 bases). Germline V gene sequence: CDR1 LGHNA, CDR2 YNFKEQ. The CDR3 sequence is 15 residues long. The V gene lost 1 base and the J gene lost 10 bases, with 14 bases spanning the gap. The CDR3 protein is CASSQGQVLRSPLHF. The DNA of the CDR3 is TGTGCCAGCAGCCAAGGACAGGTACTAAGATCACCCCTCCACTTT.

This chain connects TRBV15 to TRBJ2-2; 8 bases match TRBD2. This CDR3 is built from 17 residues. The germline CDR1 and CDR2 sequences are LNHNV and YYDKDF (reference sequence). V shed 5 bases, J shed 3 bases, and the junction held 11 bases outside the gene matches. This CDR3 reads CATSPQEGTRDTGELFF. DNA of the CDR3: TGTGCCACCAGCCCCCAGGAGGGGACTAGAGACACCGGGGAGCTGTTTTTT.

This clone was detected once. This chain links TRBV6-5 with TRBJ1-5, with 8 nucleotides matching TRBD1. Unmatched junction bases numbered 3, after V lost 5 bases and J lost 0 bases. CDR3 length equals 15 residues. From germline, CDR1 is MNHEY and CDR2 SVGAGI. CDR3 sequence (DNA): TGTGCCAGCAGTCTTGACAGGGGTAGCAATCAGCCCCAGCATTTT. Translating gives CASSLDRGSNQPQHF.

The rearrangement uses TRBV2 and TRBJ1-6; possibly TRBD1 for D (5 bases). V dropped 9 bases and J dropped 10 bases, with 10 bases sitting between them. This CDR3 spans 11 amino acids. CDR1 and CDR2 (germline): SNHLY, FYNNEI. This CDR3 is CASSQASPLHF. DNA for the CDR3: TGTGCCAGTTCACAGGCGTCACCCCTCCACTTT.

This clone has just one count. Here the CDR3 DNA reads TGTGCCTGGACAACGACAGGGCAAGAGACCCAGTACTTC. The encoded protein is CAWTTTGQETQYF. This chain uses TRBV30 with TRBJ2-5, with TRBD1 matching over 7 bases. This CDR3 has 13 amino acids. Trimming cost V 4 bases and J 2 bases; bases outside gene matches: 4. CDR1 is GTSNPN and CDR2 is SVGIG in the germline V gene (reference sequence).

The V and J genes are TRBV6-5 and TRBJ2-2, with D hard to call. V lost 0 bases and J 6 bases, leaving 8 bases between the germline ends. CDR3 length: 14 amino acids. CDR1 and CDR2 (germline): MNHEY, SVGAGI. DNA of the CDR3: TGTGCCAGCAGTTACTCCAGAATCCCCGGGGAGCTGTTTTTT. Protein product: CASSYSRIPGELFF.

The J gene is TRBJ1-1, the V gene TRBV27; 8 bases are shared with TRBD1. The CDR3 is 15 residues long. Germline V lookup: CDR1 MNHEY, CDR2 SMNVEV (reference sequence). V was clipped by 7 bases and J by 2 bases; unmatched bases: 9. CDR3 protein: CASTGYRGANTEAFF. In DNA form, the CDR3 reads TGTGCCAGCACCGGATACAGGGGGGCAAACACTGAAGCTTTCTTT.

The CDR3 DNA is TGTGCCAGCAGTTTATACGGGACAGATCAGCCCCAGCATTTT. This encodes CASSLYGTDQPQHF. The chain links TRBV28 to TRBJ1-5; the match to TRBD1 covers 7 bases. The germline CDR1 and CDR2 sequences are MDHEN and SYDVKM. Losses at the gene ends were 1 base for V and 5 bases for J; bases not matched to a gene: 2. The length of the CDR3 is 14 residues.

The chain carries TRBV28 and TRBJ1-5; TRBD1 is a possible D gene (6 bases). Germline loops: CDR1 MDHEN, CDR2 SYDVKM. The CDR3 consists of 16 residues. Trimming shortened V by 6 bases and J by 0 bases, and 15 bases separated the two germline ends. The DNA for the CDR3 is TGTGCCAGCAGGGGGAGGACAGCTTATAGCAATCAGCCCCAGCATTTT. Its protein is CASRGRTAYSNQPQHF.

The chain couples TRBV25-1 to TRBJ1-1; 7 nucleotides align to TRBD1. Germline lookup yields CDR1 MGHDK and CDR2 SYGVNS. V lost 2 bases, J lost 5 bases, and 8 bases stayed unmatched. This CDR3 has 15 amino acids. CDR3 DNA: TGTGCCAGCAGTGAAGGTTGGGGCAGGGGGACTGAAGCTTTCTTT. Translation gives CASSEGWGRGTEAFF.

The chain links TRBV20-1 to TRBJ1-2, with D perhaps TRBD1 (5 bases). V was shortened by 3 bases and J by 0 bases, with 14 bases between the two germline ends. The CDR3 sequence is 15 residues long. The germline gives CDR1 DFQATT, CDR2 SNEGSKA (reference sequence). In DNA form, the CDR3 reads TGCAGTGCTAGTTGGGTTAAGGGACCTAACTATGGCTACACCTTC. This translates into CSASWVKGPNYGYTF.

The rearrangement links TRBV7-9 to TRBJ1-2; 7 bases are shared with TRBD1. Germline trimming cut 3 bases from V and 6 bases from J; bases unmatched to any gene: 1. CDR3 length equals 12 residues. Germline loops: CDR1 SEHNR, CDR2 FQNEAQ (reference sequence). CDR3 residues: CASSFTGDGYTF. The DNA of the CDR3 is TGTGCCAGCAGCTTCACAGGGGATGGCTACACCTTC.

The genes are TRBV9 and TRBJ1-1, with D hard to call. Germline CDR1 SGDLS, CDR2 YYNGEE. The CDR3 runs to 12 residues. The V and J ends lost 4 bases and 9 bases respectively, with 13 bases between them. The CDR3: CASSTPGSQAFF. CDR3 nucleotide sequence: TGTGCCAGCAGCACACCCGGGAGCCAAGCTTTCTTT.